This T cell receptor beta chain comes out of a study of graft-versus-host responses after intestinal transplantation (dated by TCRdb to about 2021). For context, the study as a whole: The transplants that recipients received were multivisceral, liver-intestinal, or isolated intestinal. All recipients received anti-thymocyte globulin induction followed by maintenance tacrolimus and steroids for around 3 years. A peak of at least 4% donor T cells among recipient peripheral blood mononuclear cells was the definition used for donor T cell macrochimerism. Graft-versus-host and host-versus-graft alloreactive T cell clones were tracked in the graft, circulation and bone marrow after intestinal transplantation using bulk TCR-beta CDR3 sequencing. The cohort enrolled 24 intestinal transplant recipients including one retransplant, and 3 patients lacking pretransplant specimens were excluded. Instead of going to the commercial service, samples from a few later patients were sequenced in-house on an Illumina MiSeq and processed with MiXCR. Alloreactive clones were identified by sequencing pre-transplant mixed lymphocyte reaction products and comparing them with unstimulated pre-transplant donor and recipient T cells.

Interpreted using the paper, the time point label stands for: cells obtained before transplantation from donor or recipient. CD3+CD4+ and CD3+CD8+ populations were FACS-sorted from unstimulated pre-transplant donor and recipient cells taken from spleen or lymph nodes. Per the germline V gene, SNHLY is the CDR1 and FYNNEI is the CDR2. Ends trimmed: V by 5 bases, J by 5 bases; bases unmatched to a gene: 8. Spanning cysteine to phenylalanine, the CDR3 consists of 15 amino acids. Solely the CDR3 DNA is kept, with 45 bases framed from the first base. What the authors observed across the whole study: GvH clones were found in recipient bone marrow, and some of the GvH clones appeared earlier in ileal mucosa or blood, which is consistent with an intestinal mucosal origin. The conclusions were limited by the relatively low number and heterogeneity of the intestinal transplant patients. Early after transplant, peak levels of circulating GvH clones were associated with declines in HvG clones. High GvH to HvG T cell clonal ratios were observed in the allografts of patients with donor T cell macrochimerism.

As to this clone: Its specific antigen is unknown. No base quality information exists; no much larger clone differs at one position.

Receptor libraries were prepared by the immunoSEQ multiplex PCR assay. For most patients, genomic DNA was isolated with the Qiagen DNeasy Blood and Tissue Kit and shipped frozen to Adaptive Biotechnologies for TCR sequencing. Adaptive Biotechnologies carried out high-throughput TCR-beta CDR3 sequencing of genomic DNA for most patients. Turning to the authors' computational methods: Adaptive's ImmunoSEQ software was the source of the TCR sequencing data for 15 to 20 patients, while a few other patients were processed with MiXCR and VDJtools. To correct CD4 versus CD8 sorting errors, any sequence found in both subsets at a frequency ratio below 5:1 was removed. Because the origin of CDR3 nucleotide sequences shared between donor and recipient could not be assigned, those sequences were removed. To be classed as alloreactive, a clone needed at least 2-fold expansion over unstimulated cells and a minimum CFSE-low frequency of 0.002% (template counts) or 0.001% (read counts). Mappable clones were those detected in sequenced pre-transplant spleen, lymph node, or MLR CFSE-low populations of the donor or recipient. The cumulative frequency of alloreactive clones was calculated as a percentage of all sequences, weighted by copy number. In its TCRdb copy, this immuneACCESS table keeps in-frame sequences only and misses some clones. Where compared with another copy, unresolved V genes explain less than half of these, and the others have no known cause. The V and J calls and clone size were taken over from that table, and D and trimming were inferred from the DNA. The sample table records 55,000 to 75,000 clones; 84% of these occur just once. The biggest ten clones account for around 0.37% of the sample.

The sequence was obtained from a human donor who was the organ donor for an intestinal transplant. The rearrangement joined TRBV2 to TRBJ2-1; the central 8 bases match TRBD2. The input for sequencing was unstimulated CD4+ T cells sorted from spleen or lymph node cells, taken before transplant. In nucleotide form, the sequence is TGTGCCAGCAGTATCCGGGGGGGATTAAACAATGAGCAGTTCTTC. Protein translation: CASSIRGGLNNEQFF.